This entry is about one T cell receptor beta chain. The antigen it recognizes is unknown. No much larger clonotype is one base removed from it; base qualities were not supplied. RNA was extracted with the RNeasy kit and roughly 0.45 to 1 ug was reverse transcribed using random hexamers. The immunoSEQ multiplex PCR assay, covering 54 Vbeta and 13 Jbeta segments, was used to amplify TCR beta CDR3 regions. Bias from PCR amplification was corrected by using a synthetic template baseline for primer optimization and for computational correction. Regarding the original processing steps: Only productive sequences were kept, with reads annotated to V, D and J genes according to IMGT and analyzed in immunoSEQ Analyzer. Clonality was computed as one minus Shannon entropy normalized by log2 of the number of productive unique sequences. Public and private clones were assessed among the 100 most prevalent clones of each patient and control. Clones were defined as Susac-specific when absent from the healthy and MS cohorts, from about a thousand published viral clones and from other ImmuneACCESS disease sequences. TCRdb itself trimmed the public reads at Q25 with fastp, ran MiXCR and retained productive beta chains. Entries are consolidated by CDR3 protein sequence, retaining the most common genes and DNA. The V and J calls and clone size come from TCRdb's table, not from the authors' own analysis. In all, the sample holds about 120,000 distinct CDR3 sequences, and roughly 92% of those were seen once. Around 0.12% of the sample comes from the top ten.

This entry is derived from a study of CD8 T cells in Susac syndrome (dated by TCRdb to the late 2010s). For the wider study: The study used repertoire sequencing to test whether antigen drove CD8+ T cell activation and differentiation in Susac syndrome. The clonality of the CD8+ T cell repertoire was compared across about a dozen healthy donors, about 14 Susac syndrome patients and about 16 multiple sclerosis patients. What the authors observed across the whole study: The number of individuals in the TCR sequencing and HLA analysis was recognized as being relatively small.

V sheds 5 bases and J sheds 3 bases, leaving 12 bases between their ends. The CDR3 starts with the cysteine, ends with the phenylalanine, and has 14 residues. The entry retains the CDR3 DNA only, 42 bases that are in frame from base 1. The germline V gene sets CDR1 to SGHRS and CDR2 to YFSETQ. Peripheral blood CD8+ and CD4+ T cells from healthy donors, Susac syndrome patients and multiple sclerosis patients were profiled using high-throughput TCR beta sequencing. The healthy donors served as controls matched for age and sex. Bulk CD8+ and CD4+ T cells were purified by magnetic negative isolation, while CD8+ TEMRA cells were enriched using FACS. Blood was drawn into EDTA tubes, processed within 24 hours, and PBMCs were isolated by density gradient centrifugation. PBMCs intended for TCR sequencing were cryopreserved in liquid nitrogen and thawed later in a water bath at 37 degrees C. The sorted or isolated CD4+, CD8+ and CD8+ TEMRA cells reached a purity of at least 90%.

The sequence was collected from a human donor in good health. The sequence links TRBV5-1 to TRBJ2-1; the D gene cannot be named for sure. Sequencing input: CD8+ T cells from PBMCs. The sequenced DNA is TGCGCCAGCAGTCGGACCGATAGCTACAATGAGCAGTTCTTC. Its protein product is CASSRTDSYNEQFF.